The rows below give T cell receptor beta chains drawn from one sample of a study of blood T cell repertoires in COVID-19. Using immunoSEQ multiplex PCR, the repertoire was profiled, and TCRdb retains in-frame clones only, with some absent. The repertoire holds about 480,000 clones, with 85% to 90% as singletons. The specimen sequenced was peripheral blood. The receptors here all came from a woman between 45 and 60 years old with COVID-19, enrolled during active disease. Each CDR3 is given with its conserved first and last residue. The D gene is left open where the match is weak. Expanded clones are given a class, and other clones once, few, many or no size at all.

V gene,J gene,D gene,clone size,CDR3 DNA,CDR3 protein
TRBV9,TRBJ1-2,TRBD1,.,TGTGCCAGCAGCGCCTACAGGGGAAGCAACTATGGCTACACCTTC,CASSAYRGSNYGYTF
TRBV7-9,TRBJ1-6,.,.,TGTGCCAGCAGCTTCGATAGGGGGAATTCACCCCTCCACTTT,CASSFDRGNSPLHF
TRBV20-1,TRBJ2-1,.,.,TGCAGTGCTAGTATGGGCAGCTCCTACAATGAGCAGTTCTTC,CSASMGSSYNEQFF
TRBV4-2,TRBJ1-5,.,.,TGTGCCAGCAGCCAAGATTCGGTAGGCAATCAGCCCCAGCATTTT,CASSQDSVGNQPQHF
TRBV27,TRBJ2-3,.,.,TGTGCCAGCAGTCCCAGCTTTGGGGGCGGTACAGATACGCAGTATTTT,CASSPSFGGGTDTQYF
TRBV2,TRBJ1-5,.,.,TGTGCCAGCAGTGAAACCCCAGGGGCCAATCAGCCCCAGCATTTT,CASSETPGANQPQHF
TRBV6-5,TRBJ2-7,TRBD1,.,TGTGCCAGCACCGAGGACAGGGGATCTCACGAGCAGTACTTC,CASTEDRGSHEQYF
TRBV19,TRBJ1-2,TRBD1,.,TGTGCCAGCTGCTGCAGGGGGCTGAGCGGTGGCTACACCTTC,CASCCRGLSGGYTF
TRBV11-2,TRBJ2-1,TRBD2,.,TGTGCCAGCAGCTCCGGACTAGCGATATCCTACAATGAGCAGTTCTTC,CASSSGLAISYNEQFF
TRBV10-2,TRBJ1-2,TRBD1,.,TGCGCCAGCAACGACAGGGAGGTCGGCTACACCTTC,CASNDREVGYTF
TRBV12-3/TRBV12-4,TRBJ2-7,TRBD1,once,TGTGCCAGCGGCGGACAGGGCTCCTACGAGCAGTACTTC,CASGGQGSYEQYF
TRBV30,TRBJ1-1,.,.,TGTGCCTGGAGTGCACACGCGACGGGGGACACTGAAGCTTTCTTT,CAWSAHATGDTEAFF
TRBV11-1,TRBJ2-5,TRBD1,.,TGTGCCAGCAGCGTGCCTGGGACAGGTAAACAAGAGACCCAGTACTTC,CASSVPGTGKQETQYF
TRBV4-1,TRBJ2-3,TRBD2,.,TGCGCCAGCAGCCAAGAAAGGGCTCGAACTAGCGGGCCAGATACGCAGTATTTT,CASSQERARTSGPDTQYF
TRBV24-1,TRBJ1-2,.,.,TGTGCCACCAGCCCCATCGCGCTTAACTATGGCTACACCTTC,CATSPIALNYGYTF
TRBV29-1,TRBJ1-2,TRBD1,.,TGCAGCGTTGAGGGACAGGGAGTTCATGGCTACACCTTC,CSVEGQGVHGYTF
TRBV28,TRBJ2-7,TRBD1,.,TGTGCCAGCAGTCCCCCCGGGACAGCTTCCTACGAGCAGTACTTC,CASSPPGTASYEQYF
TRBV6-5,TRBJ1-6,TRBD1,.,TGTGCCAGCAGTTCGGGACAGGAGAATTCACCCCTCCACTTT,CASSSGQENSPLHF
TRBV28,TRBJ2-2,TRBD1,.,TGTGCCAGCCGTCGGCAGGGGGCGTTGGGCACCGGGGAGCTGTTTTTT,CASRRQGALGTGELFF
TRBV24-1,TRBJ2-1,TRBD2,.,TGTGCCAGCGCAGGAGCGGGGGACCCATGGAATGAGCAGTTCTTC,CASAGAGDPWNEQFF
TRBV6-5,TRBJ2-5,.,.,TGTGCCAGCAGTTATCAGGGGCAAGAGACCCAGTACTTC,CASSYQGQETQYF
TRBV19,TRBJ1-2,TRBD1,.,TGTGCCAGTAAAGGGAGACAGGGACACTATGGCTACACCTTC,CASKGRQGHYGYTF
TRBV15,TRBJ2-7,.,.,TGTGCCACCAGCAGAGTTTACGGACAAGGCTCCTACGAGCAGTACTTC,CATSRVYGQGSYEQYF
TRBV24-1,TRBJ2-1,.,.,TGTGCCACCAGTGATTCTCTAAAGCCTCCCTACAATGAGCAGTTCTTC,CATSDSLKPPYNEQFF
TRBV5-6,TRBJ1-3,.,.,TGTGCCAGCAGCGCCTACAGGGAAGGGTTCTCTGGAAACACCATATATTTT,CASSAYREGFSGNTIYF
TRBV10-3,TRBJ2-1,.,.,TGTGCCATCACCGCAGGGGATGGTGAGCAGTTCTTC,CAITAGDGEQFF
TRBV11-2,TRBJ1-4,TRBD1,.,TGTGCCAGCAGCTCGGGCGACAGGGGAACTAATGAAAAACTGTTTTTT,CASSSGDRGTNEKLFF
TRBV28,TRBJ1-5,.,.,TGCAGCAAAGCGGGGGGTAAACAGCCCCAGCATTTT,CSKAGGKQPQHF
TRBV13,TRBJ2-5,.,.,TGTGCCAGCAGCTTCCTATCCGCTCCAGACTATCAGTACTTC,CASSFLSAPDYQYF
TRBV4-2,TRBJ1-1,.,.,TGTGCCAGCAGCCAAGACACGGGGGACACTGAAGCTTTCTTT,CASSQDTGDTEAFF
TRBV4-1,TRBJ1-6,.,.,TGCGCCAGCAGCCAACCCCTGGACAGAAAATCACCCCTCCACTTT,CASSQPLDRKSPLHF
TRBV9,TRBJ1-3,TRBD1,.,TGTGCCAGCAGCGCGCTACAGGGGAACACCATATATTTT,CASSALQGNTIYF
TRBV11-2,TRBJ1-6,.,.,TGTGCCAGCAGCTCCACACGCATACCCTCTAGCTCCTATAATTCACCCCTCCACTTT,CASSSTRIPSSSYNSPLHF
TRBV30,TRBJ1-2,.,once,TGTGCCTGGAGTCCCCTGGCATACAGCTATGGCTACACCTTC,CAWSPLAYSYGYTF
TRBV6-6,TRBJ2-5,TRBD2,.,TGTGCCAGCAGTCCCTCTGTTTGGCGGGGGAACCAAGAGACCCAGTACTTC,CASSPSVWRGNQETQYF
TRBV7-3,TRBJ2-1,.,.,TGTGCCAGCAGCTCTCTTGGTCCCGCGAGCTCCTACAATGAGCAGTTCTTC,CASSSLGPASSYNEQFF
TRBV7-9,TRBJ1-1,TRBD1,.,TGTGCCAGCAGCTTAGGGGGACAGGGAGGGCCTGAAGCTTTCTTT,CASSLGGQGGPEAFF
TRBV5-4,TRBJ1-4,.,.,TGTGCCAGCAGCTTGCCCGGGTCTAATGAAAAACTGTTTTTT,CASSLPGSNEKLFF
TRBV18,TRBJ1-4,TRBD1,.,TGTGCCAGCTCGCTTAACCGGGACAGGGTACCCATCGCAACTAATGAAAAACTGTTTTTT,CASSLNRDRVPIATNEKLFF
TRBV7-9,TRBJ2-2,.,.,TGTGCCAGCAGTCATAACGGCGGCACCGGGGAGCTGTTTTTT,CASSHNGGTGELFF
TRBV9,TRBJ2-7,TRBD1,.,TGTGCCAGCAGCATTAGAAACCGGGACAGGCATTACTTC,CASSIRNRDRHYF
TRBV2,TRBJ1-1,.,once,TGTGCCAGCAGAATAACCCCGGGTTATTTGAACACTGAAGCTTTCTTT,CASRITPGYLNTEAFF
TRBV5-1,TRBJ1-2,.,.,TGCGCCAGCAGCCCGCGGGCCGGGCGGAAAGACTATGGCTACACCTTC,CASSPRAGRKDYGYTF
TRBV5-4,TRBJ2-6,.,.,TGTGCCAGCAGCTTGGCCGGGTCCGGGGCCAACGTCCTGACTTTC,CASSLAGSGANVLTF
TRBV7-9,TRBJ1-1,.,.,TGTGCCAACGCTGAAGGAGGGTTAACTGAAGCTTTCTTT,CANAEGGLTEAFF
TRBV5-1,TRBJ2-5,.,.,TGCGCCAGCACCCCCAGGTGGGGGGGCCGGGGAGAGACCCAGTACTTC,CASTPRWGGRGETQYF
TRBV5-4,TRBJ2-7,.,.,TGTGCCAGCAGCCTACAGGGAGTCAACGAGCAGTACTTC,CASSLQGVNEQYF
TRBV10-1,TRBJ2-7,.,.,TGCGCCAGCAGTGCCACGGGAGTCTACGAGCAGTACTTC,CASSATGVYEQYF
TRBV9,TRBJ2-3,.,.,TGTGCCAGCAGCGAGGGGGTCACAGATACGCAGTATTTT,CASSEGVTDTQYF
TRBV5-1,TRBJ1-4,TRBD1,.,TGCGCCAGCAGCTGGTTGGGACAGAGAAATGAAAAACTGTTTTTT,CASSWLGQRNEKLFF
TRBV5-1,TRBJ1-1,.,.,TGCGCCAGCAGCTCCCCAGGGATGAACACTGAAGCTTTCTTT,CASSSPGMNTEAFF
TRBV21-1,TRBJ1-2,.,.,TGTGCCAGCAGCAAAGTCCGGAGGGGTGGCTACACCTTC,CASSKVRRGGYTF
TRBV2,TRBJ2-7,TRBD1,.,TGTGCCAGCAGAGAACAGGGGATGTCCTACGAGCAGTACTTC,CASREQGMSYEQYF
TRBV11-2,TRBJ2-2,TRBD1,.,TGTGCCAGCAGCTCACGGGACAGGGCCGGGGAGCTGTTTTTT,CASSSRDRAGELFF
TRBV7-2,TRBJ2-2,TRBD1,few,TGTGCCAGCAGCTACCGGACAGGGAACACCGGGGAGCTGTTTTTT,CASSYRTGNTGELFF
TRBV5-1,TRBJ1-5,.,once,TGCGCCAGCATGCGGGGGGTTGATCAGCCCCAGCATTTT,CASMRGVDQPQHF
TRBV11-2,TRBJ2-2,TRBD1,once,TGTGCCAGCCGGGGGACAGGGCTTACCGGGGAGCTGTTTTTT,CASRGTGLTGELFF
TRBV10-2,TRBJ1-5,TRBD1,.,TGCGCCATTTCCCCAGGGGGGAATAGCAATCAGCCCCAGCATTTT,CAISPGGNSNQPQHF
TRBV30,TRBJ1-2,TRBD1,.,TGTGCCTGGAGTGTACGAGCCAGGGGGGACTACACCTTC,CAWSVRARGDYTF